This T cell receptor (beta chain) derives from a study of OX40 agonist ivuxolimab in advanced cancers. At the level of the study: The group had a mean age of roughly 65 years, ranged from roughly 23 to 79, and was 80% to 85% male. Partial responses were observed in three patients, of whom one had hepatocellular carcinoma and two had cutaneous melanoma. Findings of the study overall: With doses of 0.1 to 3.0 mg/kg, CD4+ and CD8+ blood T cells had undergone clonal expansion by week 6.

For this clone: Its antigen is undetermined.

Trimming cost V 8 bases and J 5 bases; bases outside gene matches: 8. Germline-derived CDR1 and CDR2 are MNHNS and SASEGT. This CDR3 comprises 13 residues. Assay used: immunoSEQ multiplex PCR; TCRdb lists only in-frame clones, some missing. The sample lists about 120,000 clones, approximately 92% seen once, with 0.5% to 0.7% in the top ten. The chain employs TRBV6-1 and TRBJ1-2; TRBD1 matches at 7 bases. This specimen consisted of CD4+ or CD8+ T cells sorted from blood, obtained in a trial of the OX40 agonist ivuxolimab. The receptor was isolated from an adult with an advanced solid tumor such as melanoma, head and neck, liver or kidney cancer. The CDR3 DNA reads as TGTGCCAGCGGGGGGACAGCCCTTTATGGCTACACCTTC. This codes for CASGGTALYGYTF.